This TCR beta chain stems from a study of OX40 agonist ivuxolimab in advanced cancers. Sequencing was performed with immunoSEQ multiplex PCR; in TCRdb, only in-frame clones are kept and a portion is missing. The data show approximately 94,000 clones, around 84% seen once. This CDR3 region has 18 residues. V lost 1 base and J lost 0, with 14 bases in between. Germline V gene data show CDR1 as SGHRS and CDR2 as YFSETQ. This specimen was CD4+ or CD8+ T cells sorted from blood, taken in a trial of the OX40 agonist ivuxolimab. The sequence derives from an adult with an advanced solid tumor such as melanoma, head and neck, liver or kidney cancer. The J gene is TRBJ2-6, the V gene TRBV5-1; D is perhaps TRBD2 (6 bases). CDR3 coding DNA: TGCGCCAGCAGCTTGAACTGGGGACTCAGCTCTGGGGCCAACGTCCTGACTTTC. This encodes CASSLNWGLSSGANVLTF.